The rows below give T cell receptor beta chains drawn from one sample of a study of cytomegalovirus exposure and HLA in healthy donors. Repertoires were generated with immunoSEQ multiplex PCR, while TCRdb's copy carries only in-frame clones and drops some. This table has around 50,000 clones, less than 85% appearing once. Material for sequencing was PBMCs. The source is a man aged 30-40 years in good health and CMV-seropositive. Each CDR3 is given without its conserved first and last residue. Only some rows state a clone size, as once, few, many or a class for expanded clones.

CDR3 protein | V gene | clone size
ASSGSFTEAF | TRBV6-1 | -
ASSLYRGSYEQY | TRBV27 | -
ASSPPGGQTGEQY | TRBV18 | -
ASSLGVAGRSGNTIY | TRBV7-6 | -
AIRSGSTDTQY | TRBV6-5 | -
ASHDYTYEQY | TRBV6-5 | few
ASSRTGYPYNSPLH | TRBV5-4 | -
ASSLASGKGQETQY | TRBV5-4 | once
AIRETGANTGELF | TRBV10-3 | -
ASSLGGEQF | TRBV7-9 | -
ASSEAWTGISNQPQH | TRBV6-1 | -
TSSLRAGGAF | TRBV6-5 | -
ASSYAGEMNTEAF | TRBV6-5 | -
ASSPPTGAGGEQY | TRBV28 | -
ASSLRSRDRGSGELF | TRBV5-1 | -
ASSSISQGFNQPQH | TRBV5-6 | -
ASSSGGYYGYT | TRBV28 | -
ASAPGQGYAF | TRBV5-4 | -
ASTPGVTGAGSYGYT | TRBV19 | once
ASRPNHFPGQGVSQFNQPQH | TRBV28 | once
ASSLQGFYNSPLH | TRBV7-2 | -
ASSRDTQY | TRBV7-9 | -
ASRLGQGSYGYT | TRBV6-5 | -
ASSRGLGQVLTYYEQY | TRBV14 | -
ASSGGQGASNSPLH | TRBV6-1 | -
ASSIDHNRADEQY | TRBV19 | -
ASSEGAGEGTGSEAF | TRBV10-2 | -
ASSLRAPGQQIGETQY | TRBV7-6 | -
ASSSGGGKTGELF | TRBV11-2 | -
AISPTGVSYEQY | TRBV10-3 | -
ASSVTVQETQY | TRBV10-1 | -
ASSPTGLNSPLH | TRBV6-5 | -
ASSSGYGNTIY | TRBV2 | -
ASSVGQEPYNEQF | TRBV9 | -
SVEVAGGGTEAF | TRBV29-1 | -
ASSIGGYEQY | TRBV7-9 | -
ATSRDVRAGGNTEAF | TRBV15 | -
ASSLEQDWGYT | TRBV5-4 | -
ASSVGEIGYGYT | TRBV9 | -
ASSLTSGGVQETQY | TRBV7-2 | -
ASSLTGTGANVLT | TRBV5-1 | -
ASSYSTGERRELF | TRBV6-5 | -
ASSLEPGKTEAF | TRBV7-6 | few
ASSSSGSNQPQH | TRBV6-5 | few
ASSPSLAEEAF | TRBV18 | -
AIRPGQGLSGANVLT | TRBV10-3 | -
ASSRQVVKGNEQF | TRBV2 | -
ASSPGLAVYNEQF | TRBV2 | few
ASSLAAGSQETQY | TRBV7-6 | once
AWRDGLEQF | TRBV30 | -
ASTSGTGVGNTIY | TRBV6-1 | -